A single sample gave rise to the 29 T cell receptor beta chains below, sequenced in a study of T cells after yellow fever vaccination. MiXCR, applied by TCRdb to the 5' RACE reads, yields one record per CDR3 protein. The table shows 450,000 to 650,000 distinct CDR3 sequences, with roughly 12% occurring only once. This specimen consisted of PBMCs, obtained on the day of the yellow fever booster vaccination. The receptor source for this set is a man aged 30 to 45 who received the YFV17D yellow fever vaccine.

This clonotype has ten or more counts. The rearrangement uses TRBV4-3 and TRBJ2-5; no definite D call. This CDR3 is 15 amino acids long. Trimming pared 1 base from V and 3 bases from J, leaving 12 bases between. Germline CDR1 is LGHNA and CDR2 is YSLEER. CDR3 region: CASSQAATEEETQYF. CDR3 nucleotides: TGCGCCAGCAGCCAAGCGGCTACAGAAGAAGAGACCCAGTACTTC.

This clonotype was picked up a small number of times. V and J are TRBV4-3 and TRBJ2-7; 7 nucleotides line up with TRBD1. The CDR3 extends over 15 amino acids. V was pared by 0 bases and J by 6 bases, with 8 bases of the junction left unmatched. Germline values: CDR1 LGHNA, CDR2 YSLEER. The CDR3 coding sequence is TGCGCCAGCAGCCAAGACAACGACAGGGTAGGCGAGCAGTACTTC. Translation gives CASSQDNDRVGEQYF.

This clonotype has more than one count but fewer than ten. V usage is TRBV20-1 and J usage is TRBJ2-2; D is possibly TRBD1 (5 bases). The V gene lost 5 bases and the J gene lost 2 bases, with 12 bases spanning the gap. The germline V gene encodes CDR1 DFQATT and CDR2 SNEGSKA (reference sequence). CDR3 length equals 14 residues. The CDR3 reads CSARQTENTGELFF. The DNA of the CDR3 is TGCAGTGCTCGACAGACCGAAAACACCGGGGAGCTGTTTTTT.

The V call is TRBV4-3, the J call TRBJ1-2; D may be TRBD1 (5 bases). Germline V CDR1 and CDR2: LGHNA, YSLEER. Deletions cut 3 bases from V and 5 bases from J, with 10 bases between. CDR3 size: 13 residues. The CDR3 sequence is CASSHRDGYGYTF. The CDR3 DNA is TGCGCCAGCAGCCATCGGGACGGTTATGGCTACACCTTC.

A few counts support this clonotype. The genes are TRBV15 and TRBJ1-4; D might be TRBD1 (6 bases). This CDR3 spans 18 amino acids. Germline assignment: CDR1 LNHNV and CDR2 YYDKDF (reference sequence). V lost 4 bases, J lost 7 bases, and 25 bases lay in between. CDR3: CATSKSRGGLDGGEKLFF. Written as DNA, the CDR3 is TGTGCCACCAGCAAGAGTAGAGGGGGACTTGACGGGGGTGAAAAACTGTTTTTT.

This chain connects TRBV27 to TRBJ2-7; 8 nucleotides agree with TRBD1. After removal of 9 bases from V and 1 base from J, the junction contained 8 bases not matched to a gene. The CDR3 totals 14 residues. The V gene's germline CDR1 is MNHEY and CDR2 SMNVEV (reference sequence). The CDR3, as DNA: TGTGCCAGTCCGGGGACAGGAGTGTCCTACGAGCAGTACTTC. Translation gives CASPGTGVSYEQYF.

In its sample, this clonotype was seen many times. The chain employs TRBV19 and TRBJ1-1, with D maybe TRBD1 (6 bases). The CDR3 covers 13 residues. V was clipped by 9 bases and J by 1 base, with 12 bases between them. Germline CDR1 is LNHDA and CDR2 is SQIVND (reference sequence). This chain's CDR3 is CASSLTGNTEAFF. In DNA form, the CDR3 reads TGTGCCAGCAGCTTGACAGGGAACACTGAAGCTTTCTTT.

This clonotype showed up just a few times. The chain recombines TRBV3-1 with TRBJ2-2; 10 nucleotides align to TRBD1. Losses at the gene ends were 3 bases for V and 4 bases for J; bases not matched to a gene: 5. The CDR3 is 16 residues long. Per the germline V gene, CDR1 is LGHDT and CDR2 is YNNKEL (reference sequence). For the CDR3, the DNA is TGTGCCAGCAGCCAGCCCGGGACAGGGGTCACCGGGGAGCTGTTTTTT. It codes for CASSQPGTGVTGELFF.

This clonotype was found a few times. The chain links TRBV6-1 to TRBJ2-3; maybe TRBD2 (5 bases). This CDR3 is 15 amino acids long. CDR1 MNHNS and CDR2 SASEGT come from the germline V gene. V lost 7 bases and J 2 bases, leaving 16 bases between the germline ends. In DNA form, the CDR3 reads TGTGCCAGCATCCCGAGCGGCTACTTCACAGATACGCAGTATTTT. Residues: CASIPSGYFTDTQYF.

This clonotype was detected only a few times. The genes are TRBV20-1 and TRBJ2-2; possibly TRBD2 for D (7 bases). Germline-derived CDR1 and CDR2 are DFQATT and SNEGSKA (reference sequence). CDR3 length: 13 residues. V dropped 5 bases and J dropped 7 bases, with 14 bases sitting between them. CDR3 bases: TGCAGTGCTGCGCGGGGGCAGGGCGGGGAGCTGTTTTTT. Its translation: CSAARGQGGELFF.

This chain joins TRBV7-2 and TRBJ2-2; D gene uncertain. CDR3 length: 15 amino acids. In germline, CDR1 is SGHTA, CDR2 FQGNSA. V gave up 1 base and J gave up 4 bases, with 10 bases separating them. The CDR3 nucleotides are TGTGCCAGCAGCTTAGTGTGGGGTTCCACCGGGGAGCTGTTTTTT. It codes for CASSLVWGSTGELFF.

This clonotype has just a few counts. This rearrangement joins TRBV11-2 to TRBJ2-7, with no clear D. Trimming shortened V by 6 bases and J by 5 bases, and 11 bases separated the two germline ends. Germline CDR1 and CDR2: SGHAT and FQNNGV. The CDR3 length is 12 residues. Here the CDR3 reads CASSRGFHEQYF. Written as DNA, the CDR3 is TGTGCCAGCAGTCGTGGGTTTCACGAGCAGTACTTC. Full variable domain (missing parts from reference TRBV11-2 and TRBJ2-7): EAGVAQSPRYKIIEKRQSVAFWCNPISGHATLYWYQQILGQGPKLLIQFQNNGVVDDSQLPKDRFSAERLKGVDSTLKIQPAKLEDSAVYLCASSRGFHEQYFGPGTRLTVT.

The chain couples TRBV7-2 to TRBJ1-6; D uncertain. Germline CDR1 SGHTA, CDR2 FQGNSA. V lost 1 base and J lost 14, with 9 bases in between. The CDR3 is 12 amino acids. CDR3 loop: CASSLVSGALHF. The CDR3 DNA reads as TGTGCCAGCAGCTTAGTGAGTGGGGCCCTCCACTTT. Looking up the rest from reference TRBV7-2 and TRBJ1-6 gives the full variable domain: GAGVSQSPSNKVTEKGKDVELRCDPISGHTALYWYRQSLGQGLEFLIYFQGNSAPDKSGLPSDRFSAERTGGSVSTLTIQRTQQEDSAVYLCASSLVSGALHFGNGTRLTVT.

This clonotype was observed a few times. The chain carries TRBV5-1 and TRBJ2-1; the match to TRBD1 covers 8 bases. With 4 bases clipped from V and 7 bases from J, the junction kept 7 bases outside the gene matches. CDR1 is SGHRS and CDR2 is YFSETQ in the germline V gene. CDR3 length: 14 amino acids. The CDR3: CASSPQGAKNEQFF. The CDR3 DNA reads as TGCGCCAGCAGCCCTCAGGGGGCGAAGAATGAGCAGTTCTTC.

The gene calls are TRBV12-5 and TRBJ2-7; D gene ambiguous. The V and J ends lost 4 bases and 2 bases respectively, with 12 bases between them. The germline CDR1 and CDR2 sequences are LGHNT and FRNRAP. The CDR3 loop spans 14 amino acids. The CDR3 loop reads CASGSDGPPYEQYF. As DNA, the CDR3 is TGTGCTAGTGGTTCGGACGGGCCTCCCTACGAGCAGTACTTC.

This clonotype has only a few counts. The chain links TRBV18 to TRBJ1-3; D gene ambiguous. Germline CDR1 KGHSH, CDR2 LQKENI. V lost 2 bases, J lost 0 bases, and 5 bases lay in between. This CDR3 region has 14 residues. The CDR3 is CASSPVSSGNTIYF. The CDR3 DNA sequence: TGTGCCAGCTCACCAGTTTCCTCTGGAAACACCATATATTTT.

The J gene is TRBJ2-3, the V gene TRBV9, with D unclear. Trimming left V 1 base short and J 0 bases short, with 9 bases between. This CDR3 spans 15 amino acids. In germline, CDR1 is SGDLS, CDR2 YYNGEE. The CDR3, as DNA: TGTGCCAGCAGCGTATGGCGAGTTAGCACAGATACGCAGTATTTT. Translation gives CASSVWRVSTDTQYF.

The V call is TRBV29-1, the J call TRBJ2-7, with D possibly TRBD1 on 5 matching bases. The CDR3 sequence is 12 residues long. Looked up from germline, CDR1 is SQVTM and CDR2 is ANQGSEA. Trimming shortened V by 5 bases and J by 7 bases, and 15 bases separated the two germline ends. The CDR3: CSVLGQREEQYF. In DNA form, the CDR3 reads TGCAGCGTTCTCGGACAAAGGGAAGAGCAGTACTTC.

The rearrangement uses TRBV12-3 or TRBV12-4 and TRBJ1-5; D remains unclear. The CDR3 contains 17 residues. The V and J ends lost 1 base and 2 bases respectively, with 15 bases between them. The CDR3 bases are TGTGCCAGCAGTTTAGGGGCGGGAGGGTTCGGCAATCAGCCCCAGCATTTT. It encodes CASSLGAGGFGNQPQHF.

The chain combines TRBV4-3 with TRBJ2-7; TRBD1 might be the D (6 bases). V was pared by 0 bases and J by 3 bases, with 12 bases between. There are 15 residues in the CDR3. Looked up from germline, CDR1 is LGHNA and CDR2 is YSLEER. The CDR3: CASSQEGATGYEQYF. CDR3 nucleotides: TGCGCCAGCAGCCAAGAGGGGGCAACCGGCTACGAGCAGTACTTC.

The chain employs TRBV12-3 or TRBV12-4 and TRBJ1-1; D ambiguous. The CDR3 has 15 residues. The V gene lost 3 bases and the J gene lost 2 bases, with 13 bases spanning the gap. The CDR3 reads CASSFHFGENTEAFF. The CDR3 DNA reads TGTGCCAGCAGTTTTCATTTCGGGGAAAACACTGAAGCTTTCTTT.

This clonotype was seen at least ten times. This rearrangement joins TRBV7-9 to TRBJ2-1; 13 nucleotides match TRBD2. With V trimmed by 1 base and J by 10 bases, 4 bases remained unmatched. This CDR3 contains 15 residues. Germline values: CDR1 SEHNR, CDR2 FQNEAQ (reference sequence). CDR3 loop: CASSLGLAGGEEQFF. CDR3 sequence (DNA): TGTGCCAGCAGCTTAGGACTAGCGGGAGGCGAAGAGCAGTTCTTC.

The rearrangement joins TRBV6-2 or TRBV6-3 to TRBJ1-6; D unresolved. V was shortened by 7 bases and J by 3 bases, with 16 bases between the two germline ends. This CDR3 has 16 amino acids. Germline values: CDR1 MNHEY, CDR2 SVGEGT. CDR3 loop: CASTLGYAGYNSPLHF. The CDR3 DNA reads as TGTGCCAGCACCCTCGGCTACGCAGGCTATAATTCACCCCTCCACTTT.

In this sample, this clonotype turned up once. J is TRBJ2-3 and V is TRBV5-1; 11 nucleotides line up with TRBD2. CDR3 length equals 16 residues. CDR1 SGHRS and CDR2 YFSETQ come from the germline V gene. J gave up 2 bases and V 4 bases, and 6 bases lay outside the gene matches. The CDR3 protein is CASSHEGLADTDTQYF. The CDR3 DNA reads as TGCGCCAGCAGCCACGAGGGACTAGCGGACACAGATACGCAGTATTTT.

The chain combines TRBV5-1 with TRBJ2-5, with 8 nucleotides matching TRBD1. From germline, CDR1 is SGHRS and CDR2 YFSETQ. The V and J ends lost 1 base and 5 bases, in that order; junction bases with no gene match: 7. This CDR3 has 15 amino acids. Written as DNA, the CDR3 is TGCGCCAGCAGCTTGATTTCAGGGGGCGCGGAGACCCAGTACTTC. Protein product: CASSLISGGAETQYF.

For the CDR3, the DNA is TGTGCCAGCAGTTATTACTCCGGGACAGGGAGGGATGAGCAGTTCTTC. This sequence encodes CASSYYSGTGRDEQFF. This sequence joins TRBV6-5 and TRBJ2-1; 9 nucleotides align to TRBD1. In germline, CDR1 is MNHEY, CDR2 SVGAGI. The V segment lost 3 bases and the J segment 8 bases; nucleotides outside the gene matches: 11. The CDR3 sequence is 16 residues long.

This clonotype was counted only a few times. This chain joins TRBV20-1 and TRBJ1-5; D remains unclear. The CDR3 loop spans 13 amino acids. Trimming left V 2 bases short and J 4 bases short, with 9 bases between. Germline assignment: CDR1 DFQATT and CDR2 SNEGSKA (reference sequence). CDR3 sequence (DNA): TGCAGTGCTAGATACCAGACTAATCAGCCCCAGCATTTT. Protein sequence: CSARYQTNQPQHF.

CDR3 sequence reads: CASSFLRLAGDAGELFF. The CDR3 coding sequence is TGTGCCAGCAGCTTCCTTCGACTAGCGGGAGATGCCGGGGAGCTGTTTTTT. V usage is TRBV11-2 and J usage is TRBJ2-2; 12 bases match TRBD2. This CDR3 region has 17 residues. CDR1 and CDR2 from the germline V gene are SGHAT and FQNNGV. V lost 3 bases and J lost 6; bases outside the gene matches: 8.

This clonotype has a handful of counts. DNA for the CDR3: TGTGCCAGCAGCTACCGGACTAGCGGGAGTATTGATACGCAGTATTTT. This translates into CASSYRTSGSIDTQYF. The chain couples TRBV7-8 to TRBJ2-3; TRBD2 matches 13 bases. CDR3 size: 16 residues. Per germline, CDR1 SGHVS and CDR2 FQNEAQ. After removal of 4 bases from V and 6 bases from J, the junction contained 7 bases not matched to a gene.